The rows below give T cell receptor beta chains drawn from one sample of a study of patients and donors after allogeneic stem cell transplantation. Using its own MiXCR run on the RT-PCR reads, TCRdb lists one record per CDR3 protein. The sample lists about 160,000 distinct CDR3 sequences; approximately 37% were seen once. The specimen sequenced was blood, either unsorted or a sorted T cell fraction (not recorded which). These receptors originate from a human donor who was either an allogeneic HSCT recipient or a stem cell or donor lymphocyte infusion donor (not recorded which). It is not recorded whose cells these are; they may come from a transplant donor. The CDR3 runs from the conserved cysteine through the conserved F or W. D genes are given only for firm matches. The listing skips clone size in some rows; elsewhere it reads once, few, many or a size class.

clone_size d_call j_call v_call cdr3_nt cdr3_aa
few NA TRBJ1-5 TRBV25-1 TGTGCCAGCAGAACAGGCTTTAGCAATCAGCCCCAGCATTTT CASRTGFSNQPQHF
NA NA TRBJ1-5 TRBV10-3 TGTGCCATCAGTGAGTTCCGGTCAGATAGCAATCAGCCCCAGCATTTT CAISEFRSDSNQPQHF
NA NA TRBJ1-3 TRBV20-1 TGCAGTGCTTCGCCGCAGATTGGAAACACCATATATTTT CSASPQIGNTIYF
NA NA TRBJ1-5 TRBV2 TGTGCCAGCAGTCCTGAGGTGCCCAATCAGCCCCAGCATTTT CASSPEVPNQPQHF
NA NA TRBJ2-7 TRBV20-1 TGCAGTGCTAGCTCGGATTTCCTCTCCTACGAGCAGTACTTC CSASSDFLSYEQYF
NA NA TRBJ1-3 TRBV18 TGTGCCAGCTCACCACTGGACACAACCTCGTCTGGAAACACCATATATTTT CASSPLDTTSSGNTIYF
NA NA TRBJ2-5 TRBV7-9 TGTGCCAGCAGCTTAGAGGGGGGGCAAGAGACCCAGTACTTC CASSLEGGQETQYF
few TRBD1 TRBJ1-5 TRBV6-5 TGTGCCAGCAGTCCTACAGGGGAGGCAAGTCAGCCCCAGCATTTT CASSPTGEASQPQHF
NA TRBD1 TRBJ2-7 TRBV6-5 TGTGCCAGCAGTCCTCCGGGGACAGGCTACGAGCAGTACTTC CASSPPGTGYEQYF
once NA TRBJ1-1 TRBV11-1 TGTGCCAGCGAGGCAGGGGCTAACACTGAAGCTTTCTTT CASEAGANTEAFF
NA NA TRBJ2-1 TRBV9 TGTGCCAGCAGCGTAAATTCGGGGGAGTACAATGAGCAGTTCTTC CASSVNSGEYNEQFF
NA NA TRBJ1-6 TRBV20-1 TGCAGTGCCCGCGTAGGCGGGGCGCGAGGTTCACCCCTCCACTTT CSARVGGARGSPLHF
NA TRBD1 TRBJ2-3 TRBV12-3/TRBV12-4 TGTGCCAGCAGCTTAAGGGACAGGGTAGGAGATACGCAGTATTTT CASSLRDRVGDTQYF
NA NA TRBJ1-6 TRBV10-3 TGTGCCATCACCCAGGACCTAAGGAATTCACCCCTCCACTTT CAITQDLRNSPLHF
NA NA TRBJ1-1 TRBV14 TGTGCCAGCAGCCCCGAAACGAGATTCACTGAAGCTTTCTTT CASSPETRFTEAFF
NA NA TRBJ2-7 TRBV6-1 TGTGCCAGCAGTGAATTGTCCAACGAGCAGTACTTC CASSELSNEQYF
many NA TRBJ1-5 TRBV12-3/TRBV12-4 TGTGCCAGCAGTCGGACAGATAATCAGCCCCAGCATTTT CASSRTDNQPQHF
NA NA TRBJ1-5 TRBV20-1 TGCAGTGCTGTGGGGCAGGGTAGTTATCAGCCCCAGCATTTT CSAVGQGSYQPQHF
few NA TRBJ2-2 TRBV5-1 TGCGCCAGCAGCTTGGAGAGGGGGGCGGACACCGGGGAGCTGTTTTTT CASSLERGADTGELFF
NA NA TRBJ2-1 TRBV5-1 TGCGCCAGCAGCCCACCGGGACGCCAGTTCTACAATGAGCAGTTCTTC CASSPPGRQFYNEQFF
few TRBD1 TRBJ2-1 TRBV6-6 TGTGCCAGCAGTTACCCGGACAGGGTGGTGATAGACCTCTCCTACAATGAGCAGTTCTTC CASSYPDRVVIDLSYNEQFF
NA NA TRBJ1-5 TRBV2 TGTGCCAGCAGTGAAGCAGGAGCTAATCAGCCCCAGCATTTT CASSEAGANQPQHF
NA NA TRBJ1-3 TRBV20-1 TGCAGTGCTAGAGACCCCTCTGGAAACACCATATATTTT CSARDPSGNTIYF
NA TRBD1 TRBJ1-5 TRBV9 TGTGCCAGCAGCCTACAGGGGTATAGCAATCAGCCCCAGCATTTT CASSLQGYSNQPQHF
NA NA TRBJ1-4 TRBV7-9 TGTGCCGGCAGCTTAGCAACTCACAGATCAACTAATGAAAAACTGTTTTTT CAGSLATHRSTNEKLFF
NA NA TRBJ2-7 TRBV11-2 TGTGCCAGCAGCTTAGGATTTGGCAGATACTACGAGCAGTACTTC CASSLGFGRYYEQYF
NA TRBD2 TRBJ2-3 TRBV28 TGTGCCAGCACCCTCCGGACTAGCTCCACCCCACCTCAGTATTTT CASTLRTSSTPPQYF
NA NA TRBJ1-1 TRBV5-1 TGCGCCAGCAGCCGGGATCCGGCGGCTGATGAAGCTTTCTTT CASSRDPAADEAFF